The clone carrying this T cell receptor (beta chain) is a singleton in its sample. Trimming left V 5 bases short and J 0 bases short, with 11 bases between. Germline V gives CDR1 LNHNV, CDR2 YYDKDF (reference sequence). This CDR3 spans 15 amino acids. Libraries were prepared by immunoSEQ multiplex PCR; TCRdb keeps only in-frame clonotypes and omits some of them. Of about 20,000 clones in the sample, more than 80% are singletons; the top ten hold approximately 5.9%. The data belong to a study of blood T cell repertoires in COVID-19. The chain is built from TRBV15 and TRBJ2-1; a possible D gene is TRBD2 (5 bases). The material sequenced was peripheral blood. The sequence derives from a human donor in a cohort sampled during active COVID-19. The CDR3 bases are TGTGCCACCAGCCCCTGGGAGAGCTCCTACAATGAGCAGTTCTTC. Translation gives CATSPWESSYNEQFF.